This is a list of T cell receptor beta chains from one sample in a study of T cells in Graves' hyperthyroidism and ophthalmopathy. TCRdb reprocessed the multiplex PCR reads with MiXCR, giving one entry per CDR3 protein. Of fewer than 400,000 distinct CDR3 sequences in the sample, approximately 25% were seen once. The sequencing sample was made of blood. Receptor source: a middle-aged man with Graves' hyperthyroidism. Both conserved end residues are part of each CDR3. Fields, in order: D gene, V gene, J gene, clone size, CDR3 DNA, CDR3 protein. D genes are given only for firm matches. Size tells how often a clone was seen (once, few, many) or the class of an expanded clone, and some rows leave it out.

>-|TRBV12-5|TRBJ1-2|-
TGTGCTAGTGGTTTGGTACCCCGGACAGCCCTTAACTATGGCTACACCTTC
CASGLVPRTALNYGYTF
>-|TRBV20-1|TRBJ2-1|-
TGCAGTGCTAGAGATTTCGGGCGGAGCTCCTACAATGAGCAGTTCTTC
CSARDFGRSSYNEQFF
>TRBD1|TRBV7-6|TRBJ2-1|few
TGTGCCAGCAGCCGCCGGGGACAGGAGCAGTTCTTC
CASSRRGQEQFF
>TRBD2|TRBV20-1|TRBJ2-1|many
TGCAGTGCCCTAGCATCCACTAGCGGGAGGTACAATGAGCAGTTCTTC
CSALASTSGRYNEQFF
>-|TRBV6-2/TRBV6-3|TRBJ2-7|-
TGTGCCAGCAGTTACTTAGGAGGGACGGGGTACGAGCAGTACTTC
CASSYLGGTGYEQYF
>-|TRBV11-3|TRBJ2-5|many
TGTGCCAGCAGCTTAATGCGGGGGCTGGAGACCCAGTACTTC
CASSLMRGLETQYF
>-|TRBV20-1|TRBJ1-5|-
TGCAGTGCTAGAGCGGGGCAGGGGATAGCCAATCAGCCCCAGCATTTT
CSARAGQGIANQPQHF
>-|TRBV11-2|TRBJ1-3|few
TGTGCCAGCAGCTTATATGGGGCGGACACCATATATTTT
CASSLYGADTIYF
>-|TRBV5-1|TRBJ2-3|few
TGCGCCAGCGATCGCACAGATACGCAGTATTTT
CASDRTDTQYF
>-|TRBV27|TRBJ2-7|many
TGTGCCAGCAGTCCCATTCCTGCCTACGAGCAGTACTTC
CASSPIPAYEQYF
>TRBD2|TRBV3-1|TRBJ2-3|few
TGTGCCAGCAGCTACCAGACTAGCGGGATCCTCACAGATACGCAGTATTTT
CASSYQTSGILTDTQYF
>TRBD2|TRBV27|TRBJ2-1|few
TGTGCCAGCACTAGGCGGGAGTTCTTGAATGAGCAGTTCTTC
CASTRREFLNEQFF
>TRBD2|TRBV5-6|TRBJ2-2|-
TGTGCCAGCACAGCAGCGGGAGAAAACACCGGGGAGCTGTTTTTT
CASTAAGENTGELFF
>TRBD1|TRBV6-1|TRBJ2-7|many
TGTGCCAGCGTGGGACAGAGCTCCTACGAGCAGTACTTC
CASVGQSSYEQYF
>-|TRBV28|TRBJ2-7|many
TGTGCCAGCGACCCCGGGACGGGCCTCGGGGAGCAGTACTTC
CASDPGTGLGEQYF
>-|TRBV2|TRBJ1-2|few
TGTGCCGGCGGGGTTCGGACTTGGGATGGCTACACCTTC
CAGGVRTWDGYTF
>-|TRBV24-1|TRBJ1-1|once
TGTGCCACCAGTGACCCGACAGGACATGAAGCTTTCTTT
CATSDPTGHEAFF
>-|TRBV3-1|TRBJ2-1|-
TGTGCCAGCAGCCCCCTGGGGGAGGACAATGAGCAGTTCTTC
CASSPLGEDNEQFF
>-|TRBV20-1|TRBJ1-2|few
TGCAGTGCTGAGGACAATTTCAACGGCTACACCTTC
CSAEDNFNGYTF
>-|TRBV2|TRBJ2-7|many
TGTGCCAGCGGATCAGGGGCCCACGAGCAGTACTTC
CASGSGAHEQYF
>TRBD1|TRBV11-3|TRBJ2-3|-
TGTGCCAGCAGCGACAGGGGAGGCACAGATACGCAGTATTTT
CASSDRGGTDTQYF
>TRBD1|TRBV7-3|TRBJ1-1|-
TGTGCCAGCAGCTTGAGACAGGGGGCGCCTGAAGCTTTCTTT
CASSLRQGAPEAFF
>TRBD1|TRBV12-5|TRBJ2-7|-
TGTGCTAGTGGACCCCAGGGGGCGCAAAACGAGCAGTACTTC
CASGPQGAQNEQYF
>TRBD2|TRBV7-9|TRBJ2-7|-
TGTGCCAGCAGCTTAGTGACTAGCGCGGACTCCTACGAGCAGTACTTC
CASSLVTSADSYEQYF
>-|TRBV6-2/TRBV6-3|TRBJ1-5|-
TGTGCCAGCAGTTACGCGACAGGAGAAGGCAATCAGCCCCAGCATTTT
CASSYATGEGNQPQHF
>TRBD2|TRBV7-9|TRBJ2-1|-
TGTGCCAGCAGCACTTCTAGCGGGAGCTACAATGAGCAGTTCTTC
CASSTSSGSYNEQFF
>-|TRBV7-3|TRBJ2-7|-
TGTGCCAGCAGCTTGCTTATAGGGTTCAACGAGCAGTACTTC
CASSLLIGFNEQYF
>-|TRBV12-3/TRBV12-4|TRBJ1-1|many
TGTGCCAGCAGTTTGGGGGGTATGAACACTGAAGCTTTCTTT
CASSLGGMNTEAFF
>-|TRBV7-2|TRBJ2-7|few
TGTGCCAGCAGCCGTATGCCCCTCGAGCAGTACTTC
CASSRMPLEQYF
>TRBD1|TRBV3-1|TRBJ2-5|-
TGTGCCAGCAGCCAAGAGACAGGGGGCCGGAAGACCCAGTACTTC
CASSQETGGRKTQYF
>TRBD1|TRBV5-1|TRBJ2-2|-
TGCGCCAGCAGTACAGGGGAATCCACCGGGGAGCTGTTTTTT
CASSTGESTGELFF
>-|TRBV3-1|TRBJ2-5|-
TGTGCCAGCAGCCAAGGAACAGGGTATGGGGCCCAGTACTTC
CASSQGTGYGAQYF
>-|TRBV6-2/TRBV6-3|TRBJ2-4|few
TGTGCCAGCAGCCCGAACGGGAGTTCCTCCAAAAACATTCAGTACTTC
CASSPNGSSSKNIQYF
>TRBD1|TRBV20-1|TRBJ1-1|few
TGCAGTGCCCTCCGAGCGGGACAGGGGGACACTGAAGCTTTCTTT
CSALRAGQGDTEAFF
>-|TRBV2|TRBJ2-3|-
TGTGCCAGCAGTGAATCCCCGGGAGTATCCACAGATACGCAGTATTTT
CASSESPGVSTDTQYF
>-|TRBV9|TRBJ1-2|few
TGTGCCAGCAGCGTATCCCCAGATAACTATGGCTACACCTTC
CASSVSPDNYGYTF
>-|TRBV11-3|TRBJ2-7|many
TGTGCCAGCAGCTCGGCTAGCGCCTACTACGAGCAGTACTTC
CASSSASAYYEQYF
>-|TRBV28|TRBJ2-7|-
TGTGCCAGCAGTCTATGCGTCGGCAGGGACCACGAGCAGTACTTC
CASSLCVGRDHEQYF
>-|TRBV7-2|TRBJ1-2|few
TGTGCCAGCAGCTCTCGGGGGGGGCGCGGCTACACCTTC
CASSSRGGRGYTF
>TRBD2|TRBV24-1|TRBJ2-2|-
TGTGCCACCAGTGCTCCGACTAGCGGGTACACCGGGGAGCTGTTTTTT
CATSAPTSGYTGELFF
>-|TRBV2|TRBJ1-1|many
TGTGCCAGCAGTGAGGTGGGGAACAGCGAGGACACTGAAGCTTTCTTT
CASSEVGNSEDTEAFF
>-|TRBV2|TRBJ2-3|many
TGTGCCAGCAGTGATCGGGGGTATACGCAGTATTTT
CASSDRGYTQYF
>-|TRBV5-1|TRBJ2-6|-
TGCGCCAGCAGGGGAGTTCTCTCTGGGGCCAACGTCCTGACTTTC
CASRGVLSGANVLTF
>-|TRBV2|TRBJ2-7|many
TGTGCCAGCACCCAGGGTGCTGAGCAGTACTTC
CASTQGAEQYF
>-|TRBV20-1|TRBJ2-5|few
TGCAGTGCTAGAACGGCCGTACAAGAGACCCAGTACTTC
CSARTAVQETQYF
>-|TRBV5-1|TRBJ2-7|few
TGCGCCAGCAGCTTAGCGGGCTCCCACGAGCAGTACTTC
CASSLAGSHEQYF
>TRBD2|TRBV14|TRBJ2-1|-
TGTGCCAGCACACATCTAGCGGTCAGCTCCTACAATGAGCAGTTCTTC
CASTHLAVSSYNEQFF
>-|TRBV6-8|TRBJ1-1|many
TGTGCCAGCAGCTCTTCAGATGAAGCTTTCTTT
CASSSSDEAFF
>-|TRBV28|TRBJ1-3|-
TGTGCCAGCAGTGGGGGGAGTCTCTCTGGAAACACCATATATTTT
CASSGGSLSGNTIYF
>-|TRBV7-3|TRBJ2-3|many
TGTGCCAGCAGCTTAATGGGGGTCAGCACAGATACGCAGTATTTT
CASSLMGVSTDTQYF
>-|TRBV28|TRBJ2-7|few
TGTGCCAGCAGTTCAGGGGTCTCGTACGAGCAGTACTTC
CASSSGVSYEQYF
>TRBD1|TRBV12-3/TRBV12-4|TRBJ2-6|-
TGTGCCAGCAGCGCGGGACAGGGAAGGTCCAACGTCCTGACTTTC
CASSAGQGRSNVLTF
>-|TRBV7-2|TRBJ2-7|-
TGTGCCAGCAGCTCCTCTGCCCGGGATTCCTACGAGCAGTACTTC
CASSSSARDSYEQYF
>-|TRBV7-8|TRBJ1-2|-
TGTGCCAGCAGCTTAGGGGGAGACGGAGGCTACACCTTC
CASSLGGDGGYTF